A selection of T cell receptor beta chains follows, all from one sample in a study of cytomegalovirus exposure and HLA in healthy donors. Measured with immunoSEQ multiplex PCR; TCRdb has only the in-frame clones, and not every one. Seen here are approximately 110,000 clones, around 73% observed once, and the top ten hold about 7.9%. The sample taken for sequencing was PBMCs. The receptors here all came from a woman aged 40 to 55 in good health and CMV-seropositive. CDR3s leave out the opening cysteine and the closing phenylalanine or tryptophan.

TRBV9	TRBJ2-1	ASGGALNEQF
TRBV19	TRBJ1-6	ASSIGHLTSYNSPLH
TRBV5-1	TRBJ1-2	ASSLVAGSYGYT
TRBV14	TRBJ2-1	ASSQDYRQVKEQF
TRBV27	TRBJ1-1	ASRQGPEAF
TRBV5-1	TRBJ2-5	ASSLDPGGAETQY
TRBV5-1	TRBJ2-7	ASSSLPGTGLGEQY
TRBV6-6	TRBJ1-6	ASSSGEGRKPPLH
TRBV4-3	TRBJ2-3	ASSQDLGATDTQY
TRBV18	TRBJ2-2	ASSPLTGDTGELF
TRBV11-2	TRBJ2-6	ASSGGLFSGANVLT
TRBV10-3	TRBJ1-1	AIRDGGVGTEAF
TRBV7-2	TRBJ2-5	ASSLSRGPQETQY
TRBV6-5	TRBJ2-7	ASSAFTSYEQY
TRBV5-6	TRBJ2-7	ASSFGRVSYEQY
TRBV7-9	TRBJ1-2	ASRPGTDPYGYT
TRBV7-9	TRBJ2-7	ASSLAGWSYEQY
TRBV2	TRBJ2-1	ASSRPPAGEGNLYNEQF
TRBV6-1	TRBJ1-4	ASREDREGEKLF
TRBV5-8	TRBJ1-2	ASSFGAGDYGYT
TRBV7-2	TRBJ2-3	ASSLGLQRRTDTQY
TRBV19	TRBJ1-1	ASSIADTEAF
TRBV27	TRBJ2-5	ASSLFQGNRETQY
TRBV7-9	TRBJ2-1	ASSLDTGGSHNEQF
TRBV5-6	TRBJ2-7	ASSSRRRLAEKQY
TRBV19	TRBJ1-2	ASTPRDRVGYT
TRBV5-5	TRBJ1-6	ASSSGLATPLH
TRBV7-2	TRBJ2-1	ASSLGLAGSSYNEQF
TRBV7-9	TRBJ1-6	ASSPGQSKSPLH
TRBV19	TRBJ2-7	ASSIRRGGYEQY
TRBV6-5	TRBJ2-2	ASSYSRRAAGELF
TRBV6-5	TRBJ2-1	ASSYPGTSGGRQF
TRBV4-1	TRBJ2-1	ASSQSPGQLNNEQF
TRBV6-1	TRBJ1-2	ASQRTEAYGYT
TRBV7-8	TRBJ2-3	ASSPSLAGVTDTQY
TRBV7-2	TRBJ2-7	ASSLGFAGEGEQY
TRBV5-1	TRBJ2-1	ASSLGGGYNEQF
TRBV4-3	TRBJ1-6	ASSQETGVGSPLH
TRBV18	TRBJ1-1	ASSLTENTEAF
TRBV10-3	TRBJ1-2	AISESTVYGYT